These 14 T cell receptor beta chains were sequenced from one sample in a study of T cell repertoires and HLA-DP antigens. Generated by immunoSEQ multiplex PCR, the TCRdb table keeps only in-frame clones and is missing some. The sample has approximately 89,000 clones; 86% are singletons. No antigens are known for them. The sequencing input was CD4+ T cells from PBMCs. These receptors were taken from a man aged 50 to 59 in good health and CMV-seronegative.

V is TRBV29-1 and J is TRBJ2-3; 11 nucleotides align to TRBD2. The CDR3 length is 15 residues. Germline V gene data show CDR1 as SQVTM and CDR2 as ANQGSEA. V was clipped by 6 bases and J by 5 bases; unmatched bases: 10. As DNA, the CDR3 is TGCAGCGTAAATATACTAGCGGGAGAAAGAGATACGCAGTATTTT. Its translation: CSVNILAGERDTQYF.

CDR3 in DNA: TGTGCCAGCAGCTTAGCGGCGACTAGCAGCGCCTACGAGCAGTACTTC. Translating gives CASSLAATSSAYEQYF. The chain combines TRBV7-2 with TRBJ2-7, with 7 bases aligning to TRBD2. Germline assignment: CDR1 SGHTA and CDR2 FQGNSA. Unmatched junction bases numbered 7, after V lost 0 bases and J lost 2 bases. This CDR3 is 16 amino acids long.

This chain uses TRBV7-9 with TRBJ2-3; 13 positions agree with TRBD2. V shed 3 bases, J shed 6 bases, and the junction held 6 bases outside the gene matches. Per germline, CDR1 SEHNR and CDR2 FQNEAQ (reference sequence). The CDR3 contains 16 residues. The CDR3 is CASSFRLAGGQDTQYF. In nucleotides, the CDR3 is TGTGCCAGCAGCTTTAGACTAGCGGGAGGACAGGATACGCAGTATTTT.

CDR3 DNA: TGTGCCAGCAGCGTCCGCACGGGGGGAAACACCATATATTTT. This gives the protein CASSVRTGGNTIYF. The chain recombines TRBV9 with TRBJ1-3; no firm D call. The V gene lost 2 bases and the J gene lost 4 bases, with 10 bases spanning the gap. CDR3 length equals 14 residues. Germline lookup yields CDR1 SGDLS and CDR2 YYNGEE.

The chain links TRBV27 to TRBJ2-3; D is unresolved. Germline V gene data show CDR1 as MNHEY and CDR2 as SMNVEV (reference sequence). The CDR3 length is 16 residues. Deletions cut 5 bases from V and 0 bases from J, with 15 bases between. The CDR3 nucleotides are TGTGCCAGCAGTATAAAAAGGAGCCCTAGCACAGATACGCAGTATTTT. The encoded protein is CASSIKRSPSTDTQYF.

The chain joins TRBV6-5 to TRBJ1-5; 10 bases line up with TRBD1. CDR3 length equals 15 residues. Germline CDR1 is MNHEY and CDR2 is SVGAGI. With V trimmed by 4 bases and J by 4 bases, 4 bases remained unmatched. This chain's CDR3 is CASSSGQGGNQPQHF. The CDR3 region has the DNA TGTGCCAGCAGTTCCGGACAGGGGGGAAATCAGCCCCAGCATTTT.

This chain uses TRBV6-5 with TRBJ1-2; perhaps TRBD1 as D (5 bases). The CDR3 has 13 residues. Trimming shortened V by 0 bases and J by 8 bases, and 10 bases separated the two germline ends. Looked up from germline, CDR1 is MNHEY and CDR2 is SVGAGI. The CDR3 DNA reads TGTGCCAGCAGTTACTCAGGGGAGGCGGGCTACACCTTC. Protein product: CASSYSGEAGYTF.

CDR3 protein: CASSWGGGNEKLFF. As DNA, the CDR3 is TGTGCCAGCAGCTGGGGAGGTGGTAATGAAAAACTGTTTTTT. This sequence joins TRBV7-2 and TRBJ1-4; D remains ambiguous. In germline, CDR1 is SGHTA, CDR2 FQGNSA. Between the trimmed V and J ends, which lost 4 bases and 4 bases, there was a span of 10 bases. The CDR3 totals 14 residues.

This rearrangement joins TRBV5-4 to TRBJ2-5; D remains ambiguous. Germline V gives CDR1 SGHNT, CDR2 YYREEE (reference sequence). This CDR3 region has 12 residues. Trimming stripped 2 bases from V and 4 bases from J, with 6 bases between. The chain's CDR3 is CASSFYVETQYF. CDR3 sequence (DNA): TGTGCCAGCAGCTTTTATGTAGAGACCCAGTACTTC.

The rearrangement links TRBV13 to TRBJ2-2; 8 bases fit TRBD2. Germline CDR1 reads PRHDT; CDR2 reads FYEKMQ (reference sequence). The CDR3 contains 14 residues. Trimming took 8 bases from V and 1 from J; bases not matched to a gene: 3. Here the CDR3 reads CASSAGGNTGELFF. CDR3 nucleotide sequence: TGTGCCAGCTCGGCGGGGGGGAACACCGGGGAGCTGTTTTTT.

A note on this clone: An end of the junction differs from the germline gene, which may be a read error. The chain uses TRBV11-1 and TRBJ2-7; TRBD2 matches 11 bases. Germline V lookup: CDR1 SGHAT, CDR2 FQDESV (reference sequence). CDR3 length: 18 residues. CDR3 in DNA: TGTGCCAGCAGCTCGTCCGGGACTAGCGGACGACCGGGCTACGGGCAGTACTTC. This codes for CASSSSGTSGRPGYGQYF.

The rearrangement joins TRBV7-2 to TRBJ2-1; TRBD2 might be the D (6 bases). Germline V CDR1 and CDR2: SGHTA, FQGNSA. The CDR3 spans 13 residues. V was shortened by 4 bases and J by 7 bases, with 11 bases between the two germline ends. The CDR3 region has the DNA TGTGCCAGCAGCTCAGGAGGGGAAAATGAGCAGTTCTTC. Translation gives CASSSGGENEQFF.

This chain connects TRBV29-1 to TRBJ1-1, with D perhaps matching TRBD1 (5 bases). This CDR3 is 11 amino acids long. From germline, CDR1 is SQVTM and CDR2 ANQGSEA. V was cut by 5 bases and J by 11 bases, with 15 bases left in between. This chain's CDR3 is CSVSAGGSAFF. Here the CDR3 DNA reads TGCAGCGTTAGCGCGGGGGGGTCGGCTTTCTTT. The full variable domain, rest sourced from reference TRBV29-1 and TRBJ1-1, is SAVISQKPSRDICQRGTSLTIQCQVDSQVTMMFWYRQQPGQSLTLIATANQGSEATYESGFVIDKFPISRPNLTFSTLTVSNMSPEDSSIYLCSVSAGGSAFFGQGTRLTVV.

This chain joins TRBV20-1 and TRBJ1-1; D ambiguous. From germline, CDR1 is DFQATT and CDR2 SNEGSKA (reference sequence). V lost 3 bases, J lost 6 bases, and 8 bases lay in between. The CDR3 has 11 residues. The CDR3 DNA follows: TGCAGTGCTAGTAATGGGGCTGAAGCTTTCTTT. Amino acid sequence: CSASNGAEAFF.